This record covers a single T cell receptor beta chain. The participants were between roughly 18 and 100 years old and came from about two dozen US areas. The data belong to a study of blood T cell repertoires in COVID-19. Sequencing was performed with immunoSEQ multiplex PCR; in TCRdb, only in-frame clones are kept and a portion is missing. This table has under 250,000 clones, approximately 85% appearing once. From germline, CDR1 is KGHSH and CDR2 LQKENI. This CDR3 contains 13 residues. V shed 6 bases and J shed 4 bases, with 13 bases lying between them. This clonotype originated in a woman between 50 and 59 years old with acute COVID-19. Sequencing was performed on PBMCs or T cells enriched from blood (not recorded which). V gene TRBV18 combines with J gene TRBJ2-7; D is possibly TRBD2 (5 bases). The CDR3 nucleotides are TGTGCCAGCTCTATTGGGGAGAATTACGAGCAGTACTTC. It specifies CASSIGENYEQYF.